These 13 T cell receptor beta chains share one sample of origin, sequenced in a study of cytomegalovirus exposure and HLA in healthy donors. PCR used 60 Vbeta primers and 13 Jbeta primers. Measured with immunoSEQ multiplex PCR; TCRdb has only the in-frame clones, and not every one. The sample includes over 75,000 clones, about 89% seen only once; the top ten take roughly 9%. Source material: PBMCs. The receptors shown here come from a man aged 25-45 years in good health and CMV-seropositive.

This clone was found a few times. The chain joins TRBV9 to TRBJ2-3; no firm D call. Germline values: CDR1 SGDLS, CDR2 YYNGEE. The CDR3 runs 14 residues. Deletions cut 4 bases from V and 2 bases from J, with 11 bases between. The CDR3 bases are TGTGCCAGCAGCACTCAGCGAATCACAGATACGCAGTATTTT. Its translation is CASSTQRITDTQYF.

The V call is TRBV19, the J call TRBJ1-5, with D possibly being TRBD1 (6 bases). CDR3 length: 15 amino acids. With 3 bases removed from V and 3 bases from J, the gap between germline ends came to 12 bases. Germline CDR1 LNHDA, CDR2 SQIVND (reference sequence). CDR3 sequence reads: CASSIPGASNQPQHF. In DNA form, the CDR3 reads TGTGCCAGTAGTATCCCAGGGGCCTCCAATCAGCCCCAGCATTTT.

The CDR3 DNA sequence: TGTGCCTTGGGCAGTCCCTATGGCTACACCTTC. Its translation: CALGSPYGYTF. J is TRBJ1-2 and V is TRBV6-1; D is unclear. V was pared by 11 bases and J by 4 bases, with 11 bases between. Germline assignment: CDR1 MNHNS and CDR2 SASEGT. CDR3 length: 11 amino acids.

This rearrangement joins TRBV7-2 to TRBJ1-5; no definite D call. This CDR3 has 16 residues. V was cut by 4 bases and J by 4 bases, with 17 bases left in between. CDR1 and CDR2 from the germline V gene are SGHTA and FQGNSA. CDR3 DNA: TGTGCCAGCAGCTCTCAAGGATTCAGAGGAAATCAGCCCCAGCATTTT. Its translation: CASSSQGFRGNQPQHF.

The chain employs TRBV11-2 and TRBJ2-7, with 7 positions matching TRBD2. The CDR3 length is 16 residues. Germline assignment: CDR1 SGHAT and CDR2 FQNNGV. V lost 1 base to trimming and J lost 3 bases; unmatched junction nucleotides: 9. CDR3 in DNA: TGTGCCAGCAGCTTAGCGTTGGGCGGGAGTATCTACGAGCAGTACTTC. This translates into CASSLALGGSIYEQYF.

This sequence joins TRBV5-1 and TRBJ2-3, with a weak D call TRBD1 (7 bases). The CDR3 contains 17 residues. In germline, CDR1 is SGHRS, CDR2 YFSETQ. Between the trimmed V and J ends, which lost 0 bases and 2 bases, there was a span of 16 bases. CDR3 in DNA: TGCGCCAGCAGCTTGGCCCAGAACAGGGGACTCACAGATACGCAGTATTTT. This codes for CASSLAQNRGLTDTQYF.

V and J are TRBV9 and TRBJ2-7, with 7 bases that match TRBD2. The junction had 0 bases not matched to a gene; V was cut back by 0 bases and J by 0 bases. Per germline, CDR1 SGDLS and CDR2 YYNGEE. CDR3 length: 14 amino acids. The chain's CDR3 is CASSVGGSSYEQYF. CDR3 nucleotide sequence: TGTGCCAGCAGCGTAGGCGGGAGCTCCTACGAGCAGTACTTC.

This sequence joins TRBV2 and TRBJ2-5, with TRBD2 matching 7 bases. The CDR3 has 15 residues. Per germline, CDR1 SNHLY and CDR2 FYNNEI. V dropped 7 bases and J dropped 5; count of bases not matched to a gene: 13. CDR3 DNA sequence: TGTGCCAGCACCCCAGGACTAGGCGGCGTGGAGACCCAGTACTTC. Its protein is CASTPGLGGVETQYF.

This clone was detected once. The J gene is TRBJ2-2, the V gene TRBV28; a possible D gene is TRBD2 (5 bases). The CDR3 has 13 amino acids. With 2 bases removed from V and 7 bases from J, the gap between germline ends came to 8 bases. Germline V CDR1 and CDR2: MDHEN, SYDVKM. CDR3 protein: CASSLPGIGELFF. The CDR3 nucleotides are TGTGCCAGCAGTTTACCGGGGATCGGGGAGCTGTTTTTT. Based on the CDR3 plus reference TRBV28 and TRBJ2-2, the full variable domain is DVKVTQSSRYLVKRTGEKVFLECVQDMDHENMFWYRQDPGLGLRLIYFSYDVKMKEKGDIPEGYSVSREKKERFSLILESASTNQTSMYLCASSLPGIGELFFGEGSRLTVL.

The V call is TRBV27, the J call TRBJ1-5, with unresolved D. The length of the CDR3 is 18 residues. The germline V gene has CDR1 MNHEY and CDR2 SMNVEV (reference sequence). Trimming shortened V by 7 bases and J by 0 bases, and 22 bases separated the two germline ends. The CDR3, as DNA: TGTGCCAGCACCCCCGTGGCCCGAACACCCCTTAGCAATCAGCCCCAGCATTTT. The encoded protein is CASTPVARTPLSNQPQHF.

The chain links TRBV29-1 to TRBJ1-2; D unclear. Trimming took off 7 bases at V and 3 bases at J, with 3 bases between the two ends. Germline V gives CDR1 SQVTM, CDR2 ANQGSEA. The CDR3 has 9 amino acids. The CDR3, as DNA: TGCAGCGCCGACTATGGCTACACCTTC. Its translation: CSADYGYTF.

The chain recombines TRBV19 with TRBJ2-7; D may be TRBD2 (5 bases). The CDR3 extends over 14 amino acids. The germline V gene encodes CDR1 LNHDA and CDR2 SQIVND (reference sequence). With 3 bases removed from V and 0 bases from J, the gap between germline ends came to 9 bases. In nucleotides, the CDR3 is TGTGCCAGTAGTATTGTCGGGGTCTCCTACGAGCAGTACTTC. Translation: CASSIVGVSYEQYF.

The chain recombines TRBV5-4 with TRBJ1-3; D call uncertain. CDR3 size: 15 residues. Trimming removed 3 bases at V and 4 bases at J, with 14 bases between. CDR1 and CDR2 from the germline V gene are SGHNT and YYREEE (reference sequence). The CDR3 nucleotides read TGTGCCAGCAGCTACGGAGGGCCTCAGGGAAACACCATATATTTT. This encodes CASSYGGPQGNTIYF. Full variable domain (missing parts from reference TRBV5-4 and TRBJ1-3): ETGVTQSPTHLIKTRGQQVTLRCSSQSGHNTVSWYQQALGQGPQFIFQYYREEENGRGNFPPRFSGLQFPNYSSELNVNALELDDSALYLCASSYGGPQGNTIYFGEGSWLTVV.